The clone carrying this T cell receptor (beta chain) was counted at least ten times. The antigen is undetermined. Each diagnosis drew on symptoms, thyroxine, TRAb, thyroid ultrasound and orbital computed tomography findings. The PBMCs were sourced from fresh peripheral blood (about 10 ml). This entry comes from a study of T cells in Graves' hyperthyroidism and ophthalmopathy. RNA transcripts gave rise to amplified TCR beta CDR3 regions. HTBI primers drove first-round RT-PCR of the TCR CDR3. TCRdb called the multiplex PCR reads again in MiXCR, with one record for every CDR3 protein. The table includes hundreds of thousands of distinct CDR3 sequences, 38% detected once. Study findings and constraints: Most thyroid clonotypes expanded above 0.001 were also detected in blood. Ophthalmopathy was told apart from stable hyperthyroidism by a 13 V-J model.

The receptor was isolated from a man younger than 30 with Graves' hyperthyroidism. Sequencing input: blood.

In DNA, the CDR3 is TGTGCCAGCAGTCAAATGGGACAGTCCTATGGCTACACCTTC. It is translated as CASSQMGQSYGYTF. The gene calls are TRBV6-6 and TRBJ1-2; 7 nucleotides match TRBD1. The CDR3 runs to 14 residues. The germline CDR1 and CDR2 sequences are MNHNY and SVGAGI (reference sequence). V shed 5 bases, J shed 4 bases, and the junction held 7 bases outside the gene matches.